This T cell receptor beta chain was identified during a study of blood T cell repertoires in COVID-19. TCRdb's copy holds only in-frame clones and misses some; the assay was immunoSEQ multiplex PCR. The sample carries about 80,000 clones, approximately 80% recorded once. The CDR3 length is 14 residues. V gave up 5 bases and J gave up 2 bases, with 13 bases separating them. Germline V gene sequence: CDR1 SGHAT, CDR2 FQNNGV. The clonotype originates from a man older than 75 with acute or convalescent COVID-19. Material for sequencing was peripheral blood. This chain connects TRBV11-2 to TRBJ2-7; D is perhaps TRBD2 (7 bases). The CDR3 loop reads CASSVGGPAYEQYF. The CDR3 bases are TGTGCCAGCAGCGTCGGGGGGCCCGCCTACGAGCAGTACTTC.